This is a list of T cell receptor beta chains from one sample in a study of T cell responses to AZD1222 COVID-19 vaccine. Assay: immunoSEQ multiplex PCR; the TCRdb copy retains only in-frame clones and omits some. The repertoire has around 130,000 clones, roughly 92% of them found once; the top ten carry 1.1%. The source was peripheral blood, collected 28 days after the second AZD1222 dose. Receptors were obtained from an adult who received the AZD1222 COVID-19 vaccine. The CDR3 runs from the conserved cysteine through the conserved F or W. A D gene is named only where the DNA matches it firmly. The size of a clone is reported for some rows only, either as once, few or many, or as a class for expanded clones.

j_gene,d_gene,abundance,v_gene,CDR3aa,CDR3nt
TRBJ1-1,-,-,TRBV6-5,CASSYSKGQLTEAFF,TGTGCCAGCAGTTACTCGAAGGGGCAACTCACTGAAGCTTTCTTT
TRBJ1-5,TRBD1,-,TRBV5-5,CASSPQVGTGEYQPQHF,TGTGCCAGCAGCCCCCAAGTTGGGACAGGGGAGTATCAGCCCCAGCATTTT
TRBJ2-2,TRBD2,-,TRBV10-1,CASRSTIGLAGVGTGELFF,TGCGCCAGCAGGAGCACTATTGGACTAGCGGGAGTAGGTACCGGGGAGCTGTTTTTT
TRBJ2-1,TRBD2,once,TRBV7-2,CASSLPMGEGRNHDEQFF,TGTGCCAGCAGCTTACCCATGGGGGAGGGCCGCAATCACGATGAGCAGTTCTTC
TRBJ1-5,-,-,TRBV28,CASSLIEQPQHF,TGTGCCAGCAGTTTAATAGAGCAGCCCCAGCATTTT
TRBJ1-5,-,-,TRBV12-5,CASGLDTGGFSNQPQHF,TGTGCTAGTGGTTTGGACACTGGGGGTTTTAGCAATCAGCCCCAGCATTTT
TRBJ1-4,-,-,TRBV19,CASSSARGEKLFF,TGTGCCAGTAGTTCCGCACGGGGCGAAAAACTGTTTTTT
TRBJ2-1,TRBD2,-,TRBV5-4,CASSLGRASEQFF,TGTGCCAGCAGCCTAGGGAGGGCCTCTGAGCAGTTCTTC
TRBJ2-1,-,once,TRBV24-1,CATSDWRDEQFF,TGTGCCACCAGTGATTGGAGGGATGAGCAGTTCTTC
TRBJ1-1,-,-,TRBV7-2,CASSPRVEAFF,TGTGCCAGCAGCCCCCGGGTTGAAGCTTTCTTT
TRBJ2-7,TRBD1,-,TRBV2,CASSGQGRTYEQYF,TGTGCCAGCAGTGGACAGGGAAGGACCTACGAGCAGTACTTC